Listed below are T cell receptor beta chains from one sample, sequenced in a study of cytomegalovirus exposure and HLA in healthy donors. Clones were read by immunoSEQ multiplex PCR, and TCRdb kept only the in-frame ones, dropping some. The sample shows about 65,000 clones, about 78% of them seen only once. The material sequenced was PBMCs. These receptor sequences come from a girl aged 10-17 years in good health and CMV-seropositive. Each CDR3 is given with its conserved first and last residue. D genes are given only for firm matches. The size field is filled for only some rows; it gives once, few, many or a size class.

J gene	V gene	D gene	CDR3 length	clone size	CDR3 protein	CDR3 DNA
TRBJ1-1	TRBV7-6	NA	14	once	CASSLGSGRAEAFF	TGTGCCAGCAGCTTAGGTTCGGGCAGGGCCGAAGCTTTCTTT
TRBJ2-1	TRBV10-2	NA	13	once	CASSSETRSEQFF	TGCGCCAGCAGTTCCGAGACTAGGAGTGAGCAGTTCTTC
TRBJ2-7	TRBV7-6	TRBD1	15	NA	CASSLGATGAYEQYF	TGTGCCAGCAGCTTAGGCGCGACAGGGGCCTACGAGCAGTACTTC
TRBJ2-3	TRBV29-1	TRBD1	12	NA	CSAGTAADTQYF	TGCAGCGCGGGGACAGCCGCAGATACGCAGTATTTT
TRBJ1-1	TRBV15	NA	14	NA	CATSRGEQGTEAFF	TGTGCCACCAGCAGGGGGGAACAGGGAACTGAAGCTTTCTTT
TRBJ2-7	TRBV5-6	NA	14	medium-sized	CASSLVASTYEQYF	TGTGCCAGCAGCTTGGTAGCTAGTACCTACGAGCAGTACTTC
TRBJ2-5	TRBV4-2	NA	15	NA	CASSQDPGGVETQYF	TGTGCCAGCAGCCAAGATCCGGGGGGCGTGGAGACCCAGTACTTC
TRBJ2-7	TRBV28	NA	14	NA	CATSLRDNHYEQYF	TGTGCCACCTCCCTCCGGGACAACCACTACGAGCAGTACTTC
TRBJ1-1	TRBV7-9	NA	15	NA	CASSREVSAGTEAFF	TGTGCCAGCAGTCGCGAGGTATCGGCGGGGACTGAAGCTTTCTTT
TRBJ2-5	TRBV5-1	TRBD1	14	NA	CASSLKTGALWEHF	TGCGCCAGCAGCTTGAAGACAGGGGCTTTGTGGGAGCACTTC
TRBJ2-1	TRBV29-1	TRBD1	15	NA	CSVGSGGQYANEQFF	TGCAGCGTGGGGTCAGGGGGACAGTACGCCAATGAGCAGTTCTTC
TRBJ2-3	TRBV28	NA	14	NA	CASSPLLGADTQYF	TGTGCCAGCAGTCCGTTATTAGGAGCAGATACGCAGTATTTT
TRBJ2-1	TRBV5-1	NA	14	NA	CASSLLVSHNEQFF	TGCGCCAGCAGCTTGCTTGTCAGTCACAATGAGCAGTTCTTC
TRBJ1-1	TRBV7-8	NA	12	once	CASSLQAGEAFF	TGTGCCAGCAGCTTGCAGGCAGGTGAAGCTTTCTTT
TRBJ1-5	TRBV23-1	NA	15	NA	CASSPRARRVQPQHF	TGCGCCAGCAGTCCCCGCGCTCGGAGGGTCCAGCCCCAGCATTTT
TRBJ2-2	TRBV7-8	TRBD1	15	NA	CASSSNRQGTGELFF	TGTGCCAGCAGCTCCAACCGACAGGGCACCGGGGAGCTGTTTTTT
TRBJ2-3	TRBV7-9	NA	14	NA	CASSQLASTDTQYF	TGTGCCAGCAGCCAGCTAGCCTCCACAGATACGCAGTATTTT
TRBJ2-1	TRBV7-2	TRBD2	17	NA	CASSWTSGGHLGNEQFF	TGTGCCAGCAGCTGGACTAGCGGGGGCCATCTCGGCAATGAGCAGTTCTTC
TRBJ1-2	TRBV6-1	TRBD1	13	NA	CASSEGQGGGYTF	TGTGCCAGCAGTGAGGGACAGGGTGGTGGCTACACCTTC
TRBJ2-2	TRBV11-2	NA	11	once	CASSPTGELFF	TGTGCCAGCAGTCCGACCGGGGAGCTGTTTTTT
TRBJ1-6	TRBV2	NA	15	NA	CASKTGPILNSPLHF	TGTGCCAGCAAGACAGGCCCGATTTTAAATTCACCCCTCCACTTT
TRBJ2-7	TRBV5-1	NA	14	once	CASSSSDFGYEQYF	TGCGCCAGCAGCAGTAGCGATTTCGGCTACGAGCAGTACTTC
TRBJ2-5	TRBV30	NA	13	NA	CAWMRTDQETQYF	TGTGCCTGGATGCGGACAGACCAAGAGACCCAGTACTTC
TRBJ1-1	TRBV7-9	NA	14	NA	CASSLGRSNTEAFF	TGTGCCAGCAGCTTGGGCCGTAGTAACACTGAAGCTTTCTTT
TRBJ2-3	TRBV2	TRBD1	14	NA	CASRDQGATDTQYF	TGTGCCAGCAGGGACCAGGGGGCCACAGATACGCAGTATTTT
TRBJ2-5	TRBV18	TRBD2	15	NA	CASSEARGGPETQYF	TGTGCCAGCTCGGAAGCGAGGGGAGGGCCCGAGACCCAGTACTTC
TRBJ1-5	TRBV28	NA	15	NA	CASKPSPIVNQPQHF	TGTGCCAGCAAGCCGAGCCCCATAGTCAATCAGCCCCAGCATTTT
TRBJ1-6	TRBV14	NA	14	NA	CASSQVGAESPLHF	TGTGCCAGCAGCCAAGTGGGGGCAGAATCACCCCTCCACTTT
TRBJ1-5	TRBV7-8	NA	17	NA	CAGSSRLPGRVGQPQHF	TGTGCCGGCAGCTCCCGTCTGCCAGGGAGGGTAGGTCAGCCCCAGCATTTT
TRBJ2-7	TRBV5-6	TRBD2	15	NA	CASSEISGKTYEQYF	TGTGCCAGCAGCGAGATTAGCGGGAAAACCTACGAGCAGTACTTC
TRBJ2-7	TRBV7-9	TRBD2	14	NA	CASSLALASHEQYF	TGTGCCAGCAGCTTGGCACTAGCGTCCCACGAGCAGTACTTC
TRBJ2-5	TRBV2	NA	15	NA	CASSFKLGAAETQYF	TGTGCCAGCAGCTTCAAGTTGGGAGCCGCAGAGACCCAGTACTTC
TRBJ2-1	TRBV11-2	NA	12	once	CASSLQGNEQFF	TGTGCCAGCAGCTTACAGGGGAATGAGCAGTTCTTC
TRBJ2-7	TRBV29-1	TRBD1	13	NA	CSVRTGSPYEQYF	TGCAGCGTTCGGACAGGGAGTCCCTACGAGCAGTACTTC
TRBJ2-3	TRBV19	TRBD2	15	NA	CASSIPSGVIDTQYF	TGTGCCAGTAGTATTCCTAGCGGGGTGATAGATACGCAGTATTTT
TRBJ2-3	TRBV2	NA	14	NA	CASSAGLSTDTQYF	TGTGCCAGCAGTGCAGGGTTGAGCACAGATACGCAGTATTTT